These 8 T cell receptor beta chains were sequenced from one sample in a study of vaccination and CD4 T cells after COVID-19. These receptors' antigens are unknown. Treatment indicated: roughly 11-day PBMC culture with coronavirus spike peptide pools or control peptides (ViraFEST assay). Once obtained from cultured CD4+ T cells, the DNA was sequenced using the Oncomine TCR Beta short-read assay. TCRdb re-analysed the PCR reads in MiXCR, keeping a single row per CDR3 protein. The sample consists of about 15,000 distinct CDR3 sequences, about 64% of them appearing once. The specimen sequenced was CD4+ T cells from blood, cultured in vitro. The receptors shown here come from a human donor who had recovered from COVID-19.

The CDR3 DNA reads as TGTGCCAGCAGTGAAATCAGGTACAGCAATCAGCCCCAGCATTTT. As protein: CASSEIRYSNQPQHF. V usage is TRBV2 and J usage is TRBJ1-5; D gene ambiguous. CDR1 is SNHLY and CDR2 is FYNNEI in the germline V gene. The CDR3 is made up of 15 amino acids. Trimming removed 2 bases from V and 1 base from J, with 9 bases in between.

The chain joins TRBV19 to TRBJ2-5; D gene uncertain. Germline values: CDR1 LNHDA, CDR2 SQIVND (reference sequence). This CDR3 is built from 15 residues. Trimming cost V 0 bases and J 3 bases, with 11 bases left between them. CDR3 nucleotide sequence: TGTGCCAGTAGTATAGATCGTGGGGTCGAAGAGACCCAGTACTTC. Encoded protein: CASSIDRGVEETQYF.

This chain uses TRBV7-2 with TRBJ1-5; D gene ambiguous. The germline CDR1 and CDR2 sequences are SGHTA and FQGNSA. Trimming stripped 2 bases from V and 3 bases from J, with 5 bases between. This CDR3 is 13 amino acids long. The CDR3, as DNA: TGTGCCAGCAGCTTACAGTTCAATCAGCCCCAGCATTTT. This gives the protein CASSLQFNQPQHF.

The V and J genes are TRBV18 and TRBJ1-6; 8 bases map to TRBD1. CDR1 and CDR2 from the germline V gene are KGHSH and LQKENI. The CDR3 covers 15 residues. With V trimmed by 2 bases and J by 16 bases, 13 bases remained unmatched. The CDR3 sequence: CASSPGLNRDRQLHF. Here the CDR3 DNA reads TGTGCCAGCTCACCAGGATTGAACCGGGACAGGCAACTCCACTTT.

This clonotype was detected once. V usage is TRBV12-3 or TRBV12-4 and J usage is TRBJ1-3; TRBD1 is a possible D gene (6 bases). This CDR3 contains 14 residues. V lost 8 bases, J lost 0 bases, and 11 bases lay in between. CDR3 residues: CASGAGASGNTIYF. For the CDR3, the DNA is TGTGCCAGCGGGGCGGGGGCCTCTGGAAACACCATATATTTT.

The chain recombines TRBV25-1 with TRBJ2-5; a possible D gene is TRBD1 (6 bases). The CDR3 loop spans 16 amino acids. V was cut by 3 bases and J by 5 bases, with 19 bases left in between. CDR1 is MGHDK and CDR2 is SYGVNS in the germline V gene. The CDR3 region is CASSEFRGGWYETQYF. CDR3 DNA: TGTGCCAGCAGTGAGTTCCGAGGGGGATGGTACGAGACCCAGTACTTC. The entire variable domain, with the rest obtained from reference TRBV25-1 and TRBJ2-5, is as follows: EADIYQTPRYLVIGTGKKITLECSQTMGHDKMYWYQQDPGMELHLIHYSYGVNSTEKGDLSSESTVSRIRTEHFPLTLESARPSHTSQYLCASSEFRGGWYETQYFGPGTRLLVL.

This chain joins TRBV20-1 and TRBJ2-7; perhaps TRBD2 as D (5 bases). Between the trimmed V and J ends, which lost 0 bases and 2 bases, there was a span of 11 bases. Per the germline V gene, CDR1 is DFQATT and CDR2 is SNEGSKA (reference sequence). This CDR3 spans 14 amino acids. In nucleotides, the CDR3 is TGCAGTGCTAGAGATTGGAGCGGAACCTACGAGCAGTACTTC. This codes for CSARDWSGTYEQYF.

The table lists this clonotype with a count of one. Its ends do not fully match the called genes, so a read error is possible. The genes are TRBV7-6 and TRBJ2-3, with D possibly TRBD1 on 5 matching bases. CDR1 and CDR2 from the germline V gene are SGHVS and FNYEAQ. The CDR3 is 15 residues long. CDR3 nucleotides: TGTGCTAGCAGCTTAGACGGACACAGCACAGATACGCAGTATTTT. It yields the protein CASSLDGHSTDTQYF.